One and the same sample provided the 18 T cell receptor beta chains below, sequenced in a study of beta chain features in type 1 diabetes. General study results and limits: For Type 1 diabetes patients, all four CD4+ subsets carried TCRB CDR3s that were moderately but significantly shorter.

The antigens these receptors bind are not known. The entirety of the isolated RNA underwent reverse transcription, so expressed TCRB transcripts were sequenced. Data came from immunoSEQ multiplex PCR; TCRdb stores just in-frame clones and leaves some out. Of about 240,000 clones listed, approximately 15% are singletons. The sample comprised naive CD4+ T cells from blood. The receptors originated from a man aged 30-40 years with type 1 diabetes.

The rearrangement links TRBV9 to TRBJ1-1; D perhaps matches TRBD1 (5 bases). Trimming took 5 bases from V and 6 from J, leaving 14 bases between them. From germline, CDR1 is SGDLS and CDR2 YYNGEE. This CDR3 contains 13 residues. DNA for the CDR3: TGTGCCAGCAGGTCAGGAGGGACGGCTGAAGCTTTCTTT. This gives the protein CASRSGGTAEAFF. The whole variable domain, filled in from reference TRBV9 and TRBJ1-1, reads DSGVTQTPKHLITATGQRVTLRCSPRSGDLSVYWYQQSLDQGLQFLIQYYNGEERAKGNILERFSAQQFPDLHSELNLSSLELGDSALYFCASRSGGTAEAFFGQGTRLTVV.

The rearrangement uses TRBV6-5 and TRBJ1-2, with 10 bases that match TRBD1. CDR3 size: 13 residues. V shed 6 bases and J 8 bases; nucleotides not matched to a gene: 6. Germline values: CDR1 MNHEY, CDR2 SVGAGI. CDR3 in amino acids: CASRDRGFDGYTF. CDR3 in DNA: TGTGCCAGCAGGGACAGGGGGTTCGACGGCTACACCTTC.

This clone occurred a few times. This chain joins TRBV2 and TRBJ1-5; D call uncertain. Germline assignment: CDR1 SNHLY and CDR2 FYNNEI. Trimming removed 4 bases from V and 1 base from J, with 17 bases in between. The CDR3 is 17 amino acids. Here the CDR3 reads CASSGLRLSRSNQPQHF. The CDR3 nucleotides are TGTGCCAGCAGTGGATTACGTCTATCCAGGAGCAATCAGCCCCAGCATTTT.

This clone was detected ten times or more. The chain has TRBV30 and TRBJ2-1; 8 bases map to TRBD2. Per germline, CDR1 GTSNPN and CDR2 SVGIG (reference sequence). There are 14 residues in the CDR3. The junction had 5 bases not matched to a gene; V was cut back by 2 bases and J by 5 bases. The CDR3: CAWSRPGGNNEQFF. The CDR3 DNA reads TGTGCCTGGAGTAGACCGGGGGGGAACAATGAGCAGTTCTTC.

This rearrangement joins TRBV5-4 to TRBJ1-4; D not resolved. Trimming shortened V by 4 bases and J by 7 bases, and 8 bases separated the two germline ends. Per the germline V gene, CDR1 is SGHNT and CDR2 is YYREEE (reference sequence). The CDR3 covers 12 residues. CDR3 amino acids: CASSIHAEKLFF. CDR3 bases: TGTGCCAGCAGCATACATGCTGAAAAACTGTTTTTT.

The sample holds a few counts of this clone. The rearrangement links TRBV6-1 to TRBJ1-5; maybe TRBD1 (5 bases). CDR1 is MNHNS, CDR2 SASEGT, per germline. V shed 6 bases and J shed 3 bases, with 12 bases lying between them. The CDR3 has 14 amino acids. DNA of the CDR3: TGTGCCAGCAGCCCAGACAGAACCAATCAGCCCCAGCATTTT. As protein: CASSPDRTNQPQHF.

Only a few counts were recorded for this clone. The chain couples TRBV5-6 to TRBJ2-5, with a tentative D call TRBD2 (6 bases). The CDR3 loop spans 16 amino acids. V gave up 1 base and J gave up 0 bases, with 13 bases separating them. Germline CDR1 and CDR2: SGHDT and YYEEEE. CDR3 in amino acids: CASSLLFGDYQETQYF. The CDR3 DNA sequence: TGTGCCAGCAGCTTGCTTTTCGGGGACTACCAAGAGACCCAGTACTTC. Drawing the rest from reference TRBV5-6 and TRBJ2-5, the complete variable domain is DAGVTQSPTHLIKTRGQQVTLRCSPKSGHDTVSWYQQALGQGPQFIFQYYEEEERQRGNFPDRFSGHQFPNYSSELNVNALLLGDSALYLCASSLLFGDYQETQYFGPGTRLLVL.

This clone was counted only a few times. The rearrangement uses TRBV10-3 and TRBJ2-7; D may be TRBD2 (6 bases). The CDR3 covers 13 residues. The V gene's germline CDR1 is ENHRY and CDR2 SYGVKD. Trimming left V 7 bases short and J 4 bases short, with 14 bases between. The CDR3 here is CAIMEGQRYEQYF. CDR3 sequence (DNA): TGTGCCATCATGGAGGGTCAGCGGTACGAGCAGTACTTC.

This clone was counted a few times. The gene calls are TRBV27 and TRBJ1-6, with D unresolved. CDR1 and CDR2 from the germline V gene are MNHEY and SMNVEV (reference sequence). The CDR3 runs 13 residues. Deletions cut 8 bases from V and 1 base from J, with 6 bases between. The chain's CDR3 is CASRSSYNSPLHF. The CDR3 DNA is TGTGCCAGCCGGAGTTCCTATAATTCACCCCTCCACTTT.

CDR3 DNA: TGTGCCACCAGCAGCACCGGGGTAGCGGGGGGCTACGAGCAGTACTTC. This encodes CATSSTGVAGGYEQYF. This chain connects TRBV15 to TRBJ2-7, with TRBD2 identical over 10 bases. Trimming cost V 3 bases and J 3 bases; bases outside gene matches: 8. CDR3 length: 16 residues. Germline loops: CDR1 LNHNV, CDR2 YYDKDF (reference sequence). The complete variable domain, with remaining parts taken from reference TRBV15 and TRBJ2-7, reads DAMVIQNPRYQVTQFGKPVTLSCSQTLNHNVMYWYQQKSSQAPKLLFHYYDKDFNNEADTPDNFQSRRPNTSFCFLDIRSPGLGDTAMYLCATSSTGVAGGYEQYFGPGTRLTVT.

This clone turned up a few times. The chain carries TRBV6-5 and TRBJ1-6, with 9 bases that match TRBD1. CDR3 length: 16 amino acids. Germline V gene lookup returns CDR1 MNHEY and CDR2 SVGAGI. V lost 0 bases to trimming and J lost 9 bases; unmatched junction nucleotides: 6. CDR3 sequence reads: CASSYSDGQGSSPLHF. The CDR3 region has the DNA TGTGCCAGCAGTTACTCAGACGGACAGGGGAGTTCACCCCTCCACTTT.

The CDR3 nucleotides read TGTGCCAGCAGTTACGGACAGAGCACTAGGTCACCCCTCCACTTT. This codes for CASSYGQSTRSPLHF. This rearrangement joins TRBV6-5 to TRBJ1-6, with a weak D call TRBD1 (6 bases). The CDR3 contains 15 residues. V was cut by 2 bases and J by 10 bases, with 15 bases left in between. In germline, CDR1 is MNHEY, CDR2 SVGAGI.

This clone occurred a few times. The V and J genes are TRBV30 and TRBJ1-4; 10 bases are a match to TRBD1. Per the germline V gene, CDR1 is GTSNPN and CDR2 is SVGIG (reference sequence). There are 13 residues in the CDR3. Trimming cost V 2 bases and J 10 bases; bases outside gene matches: 4. In DNA form, the CDR3 reads TGTGCCTGGAGTAGGGACAGGGGTCGAAAACTGTTTTTT. Protein product: CAWSRDRGRKLFF.

The rearrangement uses TRBV7-2 and TRBJ2-1; TRBD2 agrees at 9 bases. Germline V gives CDR1 SGHTA, CDR2 FQGNSA. V lost 1 base, J lost 4 bases, and 2 bases stayed unmatched. The CDR3 sequence is 15 residues long. The CDR3 DNA is TGTGCCAGCAGCTTAGGGCGGGGGGGATACAATGAGCAGTTCTTC. It translates to CASSLGRGGYNEQFF.

This clone was detected a few times. The chain links TRBV28 to TRBJ1-2; 7 bases are a match to TRBD1. The V and J ends lost 5 bases and 8 bases, in that order; junction bases with no gene match: 14. This CDR3 is built from 15 residues. CDR1 and CDR2 (germline): MDHEN, SYDVKM. CDR3 sequence: CASSLYRQGGEGYTF. CDR3 DNA sequence: TGTGCCAGCAGTCTCTACCGACAGGGCGGAGAGGGCTACACCTTC.

This clone was picked up a small number of times. This chain connects TRBV5-1 to TRBJ2-7; possible D gene TRBD2, 5 bases. The CDR3 has 13 amino acids. Germline V lookup: CDR1 SGHRS, CDR2 YFSETQ. Between the trimmed V and J ends, which lost 3 bases and 7 bases, there was a span of 14 bases. This chain's CDR3 is CASSSGLVGEQYF. CDR3 nucleotide sequence: TGCGCCAGCAGCTCTGGACTGGTTGGTGAGCAGTACTTC.

The J gene is TRBJ2-7, the V gene TRBV19; weak D call: TRBD1 (6 bases). The germline V gene has CDR1 LNHDA and CDR2 SQIVND (reference sequence). V was cut by 5 bases and J by 3 bases, with 14 bases left in between. The CDR3 runs to 14 residues. CDR3 amino acids: CASSRPGQDYEQYF. The CDR3 DNA sequence: TGTGCCAGTAGTCGTCCGGGACAAGACTACGAGCAGTACTTC. The full variable domain, in which reference TRBV19 and TRBJ2-7 provide the parts outside the CDR3, is DGGITQSPKYLFRKEGQNVTLSCEQNLNHDAMYWYRQDPGQGLRLIYYSQIVNDFQKGDIAEGYSVSREKKESFPLTVTSAQKNPTAFYLCASSRPGQDYEQYFGPGTRLTVT.

This clone was seen more than once but under ten times. This chain uses TRBV7-9 with TRBJ2-5; the D gene is possibly TRBD2 (6 bases). Germline V gives CDR1 SEHNR, CDR2 FQNEAQ (reference sequence). The CDR3 runs to 15 residues. Trimming cost V 6 bases and J 5 bases, with 19 bases left between them. The CDR3 DNA is TGTGCCAGCAGTTCCATCGGGGGTCGGGGGGAGACCCAGTACTTC. Residues: CASSSIGGRGETQYF.